The T cell receptor (beta chain) under discussion was sequenced for a study of OX40 agonist ivuxolimab in advanced cancers. This clone was seen only once. Germline V gene lookup returns CDR1 MGHRA and CDR2 YSYEKL. Between the trimmed V and J ends, which lost 6 bases and 2 bases, there was a span of 6 bases. The CDR3 contains 12 residues. The method was immunoSEQ multiplex PCR; TCRdb's version includes in-frame clones alone and lacks a portion of them. The sample has 70,000 to 95,000 clones, about 88% seen once. The chain employs TRBV4-1 and TRBJ2-3; D remains ambiguous. This clonotype was sampled from an adult with an advanced solid tumor such as melanoma, head and neck, liver or kidney cancer. This specimen was CD4+ or CD8+ T cells sorted from blood, taken in a trial of the OX40 agonist ivuxolimab. Here the CDR3 DNA reads TGCGCCAGCAGTAAGGACACAGATACGCAGTATTTT. Translation: CASSKDTDTQYF.